These 5 T cell receptor beta chains were all obtained from the same sample, sequenced in a study of blood T cell repertoires in COVID-19. Measured with immunoSEQ multiplex PCR; TCRdb has only the in-frame clones, and not every one. This table holds around 70,000 clones, 87% found once. Sequenced sample: peripheral blood. The origin of the receptors is a woman aged 80 or over with active or convalescent COVID-19.

The genes are TRBV7-8 and TRBJ1-2; 8 nucleotides align to TRBD1. Germline CDR1 SGHVS, CDR2 FQNEAQ. The CDR3 totals 16 residues. V dropped 3 bases and J dropped 0; count of bases not matched to a gene: 6. The CDR3 sequence is CASSFQPGGTNYGYTF. The CDR3 DNA reads TGTGCCAGCAGCTTTCAACCAGGGGGCACTAACTATGGCTACACCTTC.

The gene calls are TRBV9 and TRBJ2-2; D perhaps matches TRBD1 (5 bases). The germline V gene encodes CDR1 SGDLS and CDR2 YYNGEE. CDR3 length equals 15 residues. Trimming took off 0 bases at V and 5 bases at J, with 11 bases between the two ends. The CDR3 nucleotides are TGTGCCAGCAGCGTAGCCACAGGCGGAACCGGGGAGCTGTTTTTT. The encoded protein is CASSVATGGTGELFF.

V and J are TRBV11-2 and TRBJ2-4, with D hard to call. V shed 5 bases and J shed 1 base, with 12 bases lying between them. Germline-derived CDR1 and CDR2 are SGHAT and FQNNGV. The CDR3 is 15 amino acids. In DNA form, the CDR3 reads TGTGCCAGCAGCCCACAACCAACGGCCAAAAACATTCAGTACTTC. It yields the protein CASSPQPTAKNIQYF.

This chain links TRBV10-1 with TRBJ2-3; 9 nucleotides line up with TRBD1. CDR1 and CDR2 (germline): WNHNN, SYGVQD (reference sequence). This CDR3 region has 15 residues. V trimming: 5 bases; J trimming: 9 bases; junction bases outside the gene matches: 12. The CDR3 DNA follows: TGCGCCAGCAGTCGGGACAGGGATTTTTTAGGCACGCAGTATTTT. Protein product: CASSRDRDFLGTQYF.

The rearrangement uses TRBV3-1 (or the pseudogene TRBV3-2) and TRBJ1-2, with TRBD1 matching over 7 bases. Germline CDR1 and CDR2: LGHDT and YNNKEL (reference sequence). The CDR3 covers 13 residues. The ends lost 4 bases at V and 7 bases at J; junction bases unmatched: 6. The CDR3 spells CASSPDRQGGYTF. CDR3 coding DNA: TGTGCCAGCAGCCCCGACCGACAGGGTGGCTACACCTTC.